These 4 T cell receptor beta chains were all obtained from the same sample, sequenced in a study of cytomegalovirus exposure and HLA in healthy donors. 60 Vbeta and 13 Jbeta primers were used in PCR. TCRdb's table, derived via immunoSEQ multiplex PCR, lists solely in-frame clones and lacks some. The table lists fewer than 250,000 clones, under 85% of them singletons, with 10% in the top ten. Sequencing was carried out using PBMCs. The receptors come from a woman aged 45-65 years in good health and CMV-seropositive.

V is TRBV7-8 and J is TRBJ2-2, with 9 bases fitting TRBD1. Trimming took 3 bases from V and 0 from J; bases not matched to a gene: 2. CDR1 is SGHVS, CDR2 FQNEAQ, per germline. This CDR3 is built from 16 residues. In DNA form, the CDR3 reads TGTGCCAGCAGCTTGGGGACAGGGACGAACACCGGGGAGCTGTTTTTT. It yields the protein CASSLGTGTNTGELFF.

This clone was counted once. This chain links TRBV5-1 with TRBJ2-7, with TRBD2 identical over 11 bases. J gave up 2 bases and V 3 bases, and 4 bases lay outside the gene matches. Looked up from germline, CDR1 is SGHRS and CDR2 is YFSETQ. The CDR3 spans 15 residues. CDR3 residues: CASSSGTSGAYEQYF. CDR3 coding DNA: TGCGCCAGCAGCTCCGGGACTAGCGGTGCCTACGAGCAGTACTTC.

V gene TRBV5-4 combines with J gene TRBJ1-2, with 9 bases identical to TRBD1. After removal of 1 base from V and 7 bases from J, the junction contained 2 bases not matched to a gene. Germline-derived CDR1 and CDR2 are SGHNT and YYREEE (reference sequence). The CDR3 loop spans 13 amino acids. The CDR3 DNA is TGTGCCAGCAGCTTGAGGACAGGGGTTGGCTACACCTTC. Amino acids: CASSLRTGVGYTF.

The J gene is TRBJ2-2, the V gene TRBV9, with 9 bases identical to TRBD1. V shed 4 bases and J 6 bases; nucleotides not matched to a gene: 4. Germline CDR1 is SGDLS and CDR2 is YYNGEE. The CDR3 has 14 residues. The CDR3 loop is CASSPGQGPGELFF. CDR3 in DNA: TGTGCCAGCAGCCCGGGACAGGGCCCCGGGGAGCTGTTTTTT.